These 3 T cell receptor beta chains originate from one sample sequenced in a study of blood T cell repertoires in COVID-19 (dated by TCRdb to 2020 to 2021). Library method: the immunoSEQ multiplex PCR assay. TCRdb provides this immuneACCESS table in a form limited to in-frame rearrangements. Some clones are lacking; in checked studies, under half of them reflect an unresolved V gene, and why the rest are absent is not known. This sample is represented by 75,000 to 95,000 clones; around 90% of them were singletons. The top ten constitute 5.4% of the sample. The sequenced material came from peripheral blood. Every receptor here comes from a man aged 55 to 70 with acute or convalescent COVID-19.

The genes are TRBV27 and TRBJ1-1; D possibly corresponds to TRBD1 (5 bases). CDR1 MNHEY and CDR2 SMNVEV come from the germline V gene (reference sequence). The CDR3 spans 15 residues. Trimming took 8 bases from V and 4 from J, leaving 20 bases between them. Here the CDR3 reads CASWGSNQGGTEAFF. CDR3 DNA: TGTGCCAGCTGGGGGTCGAACCAGGGAGGCACTGAAGCTTTCTTT.

The V and J genes are TRBV19 and TRBJ1-5; maybe TRBD1 (6 bases). The ends were cut back, 7 bases at V and 0 bases at J, with 22 bases in the middle. Germline assignment: CDR1 LNHDA and CDR2 SQIVND (reference sequence). CDR3 size: 18 residues. The CDR3 DNA reads TGTGCCAGTAATAAGGGGGGGGGCAGATCTTATAGCAATCAGCCCCAGCATTTT. Protein: CASNKGGGRSYSNQPQHF.

This clone was observed a single time. The genes are TRBV19 and TRBJ1-2; possibly TRBD1 for D (5 bases). The CDR3 extends over 14 amino acids. Trimming took 9 bases from V and 0 from J, leaving 14 bases between them. Germline values: CDR1 LNHDA, CDR2 SQIVND (reference sequence). The CDR3 DNA reads TGTGCCAGCAGGGAAGCCTTAGCTAACTATGGCTACACCTTC. It is translated as CASREALANYGYTF. Combining the CDR3 with reference TRBV19 and TRBJ1-2 gives the whole variable domain DGGITQSPKYLFRKEGQNVTLSCEQNLNHDAMYWYRQDPGQGLRLIYYSQIVNDFQKGDIAEGYSVSREKKESFPLTVTSAQKNPTAFYLCASREALANYGYTFGSGTRLTVV.